Given below is one T cell receptor beta chain in context. Its antigen is undetermined. CDR1 is SGHTA and CDR2 is FQGNSA in the germline V gene. Trimming shortened V by 4 bases and J by 7 bases, and 14 bases separated the two germline ends. The CDR3 consists of 14 residues. This sample was included in a study of OX40 agonist ivuxolimab in advanced cancers. Whole-study context: Ivuxolimab doses were 0.01, 0.1, 0.3, 1.5, 3 or 10 mg/kg every 2 weeks. Of the participants, over 30% had some prior anti-PD-1, anti-PD-L1 or anti-CTLA-4 therapy, which was allowed. With a range of about 23 to 90, age averaged approximately 60 years, and 75% to 90% were male.

Assay: immunoSEQ multiplex PCR; the TCRdb copy retains only in-frame clones and omits some. This table holds around 140,000 clones, under 95% found once. Study-level points and caveats: Normalized T-cell clonal expansion was also low in some nonresponders.

The sequences come from CD4+ or CD8+ T cells sorted from blood, collected in a trial of the OX40 agonist ivuxolimab. The TCR sequence derives from an adult with an advanced solid tumor such as melanoma, head and neck, liver or kidney cancer. The chain uses TRBV7-2 and TRBJ1-5; D not certain. CDR3 sequence reads: CASSSSVVNQPQHF. CDR3 nucleotide sequence: TGTGCCAGCAGCTCAAGCGTTGTGAACCAGCCCCAGCATTTT.